The sequence of this TCR beta chain was determined in a study of blood T cell repertoires in COVID-19. TCRdb's table, derived via immunoSEQ multiplex PCR, lists solely in-frame clones and lacks some. This table holds under 150,000 clones, roughly four fifths found once. The germline V gene has CDR1 SGHVS and CDR2 FNYEAQ. This CDR3 contains 13 residues. Trimming pared 1 base from V and 5 bases from J, leaving 8 bases between. The sequence came from a woman aged 60-70 years with acute or convalescent COVID-19. The chain uses TRBV7-6 and TRBJ2-5; no clear D gene. Sample: peripheral blood. CDR3 DNA: TGTGCCAGCAGCTTAGGTGCGCGGGAGACCCAGTACTTC. This encodes CASSLGARETQYF.